This TCR beta chain was captured in a study of T cells in Graves' hyperthyroidism and ophthalmopathy. CDR1 is MDHEN, CDR2 SYDVKM, per germline. Trimming left V 2 bases short and J 4 bases short, with 9 bases between. CDR3 length equals 13 residues. This clonotype was found many times. The antigen remains undetermined. Overall study results and limits: Classification by a 13 V-J model distinguished ophthalmopathy from stable hyperthyroidism.

RNA transcripts gave rise to amplified TCR beta CDR3 regions. TCR CDR3 underwent first-round RT-PCR with the HTBI primer set. Each CDR3 protein is one row after TCRdb ran MiXCR on the multiplex PCR reads. This table has hundreds of thousands of distinct CDR3 sequences, approximately 13% appearing once. What was sequenced was blood. The chain joins TRBV28 to TRBJ2-7, with D uncertain. The TCR sequence derives from a woman aged 18-29 years with Graves' hyperthyroidism. CDR3 bases: TGTGCCAGCAGTTTAGGCGGCTGGTACGAGCAGTACTTC. Translated: CASSLGGWYEQYF.